The present TCR beta chain was sequenced within a study of blood T cell repertoires in COVID-19. The CDR3 spans 17 residues. The trim removed 4 bases at V and 6 bases at J, leaving 9 bases unmatched. Germline CDR1 MGHRA, CDR2 YSYEKL. The table came from immunoSEQ multiplex PCR; TCRdb's copy has only in-frame clones and leaves some out. The sample contains approximately 68,000 clones, 82% of which appear only once. V is TRBV4-1 and J is TRBJ2-5, with 15 bases lining up with TRBD2. The clonotype comes from a human donor in a cohort sampled during active COVID-19. The sample comprised peripheral blood. The CDR3 DNA is TGCGCCAGCAGCCCCTTTGGACTAGCGGGGGGGGGTAAGACCCAGTACTTC. It yields the protein CASSPFGLAGGGKTQYF.